The subject of this entry is one T cell receptor beta chain. The data stem from a study of blood T cell repertoires in COVID-19. The data were produced by immunoSEQ multiplex PCR, yet TCRdb's version contains in-frame clones alone and is incomplete. The table has 110,000 to 150,000 clones, 70% to 85% seen once. Looked up from germline, CDR1 is SGHTA and CDR2 is FQGTGA. The ends lost 3 bases at V and 9 bases at J; junction bases unmatched: 5. CDR3 length: 15 amino acids. The chain links TRBV7-3 to TRBJ2-1; TRBD2 matches 13 bases. The sequencing input was PBMCs or T cells enriched from blood (not recorded which). This TCR came from a woman aged 18-30 years who had been exposed to COVID-19. CDR3: CASSFTSGRASEQFF. DNA of the CDR3: TGTGCCAGCAGCTTTACTAGCGGGAGGGCCAGTGAGCAGTTCTTC.